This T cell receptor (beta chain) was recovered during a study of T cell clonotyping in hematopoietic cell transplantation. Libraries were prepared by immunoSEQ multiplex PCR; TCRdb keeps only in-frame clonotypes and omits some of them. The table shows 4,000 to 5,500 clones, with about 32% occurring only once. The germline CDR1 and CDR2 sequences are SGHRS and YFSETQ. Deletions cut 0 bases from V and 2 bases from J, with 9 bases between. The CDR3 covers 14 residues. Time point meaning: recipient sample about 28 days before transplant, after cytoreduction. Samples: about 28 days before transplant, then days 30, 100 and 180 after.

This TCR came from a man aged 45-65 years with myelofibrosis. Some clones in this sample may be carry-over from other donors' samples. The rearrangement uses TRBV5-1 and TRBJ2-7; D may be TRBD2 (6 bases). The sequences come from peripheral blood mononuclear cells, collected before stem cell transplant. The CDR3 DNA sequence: TGCGCCAGCAGCTTGGTCGGGGGTCCCTACGAGCAGTACTTC. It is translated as CASSLVGGPYEQYF. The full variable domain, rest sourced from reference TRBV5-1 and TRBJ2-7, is KAGVTQTPRYLIKTRGQQVTLSCSPISGHRSVSWYQQTPGQGLQFLFEYFSETQRNKGNFPGRFSGRQFSNSRSEMNVSTLELGDSALYLCASSLVGGPYEQYFGPGTRLTVT.